This TCR beta chain was sequenced in a study of cytomegalovirus exposure and HLA in healthy donors (dated by TCRdb to the late 2010s). Background on the whole study: In an earlier analysis of some 550 of the donors, approximately 260 Gb of sequence data and about 110 million unique TCR beta sequences from about 190 million T cells were reported. Four to six DR-DQ haplotypes were handled as single units for association and clustering, since linkage in the cohort was strong. Alongside the repertoire data, information on donor age, sex, ethnicity and CMV serostatus was compiled. Typing coverage differed by locus: A, B, C, DRB1 and DQB1 were typed in about 629-640 donors, DQA1 in 500 to 550, DPA1 in some 570, and DPB1 in roughly 450. About 280 gigabases of sequencing data and 91 million or so unique TCR sequences made up an early release that covered fewer than 650 HLA-typed donors. In a later analysis, previously published TCR beta repertoires from several hundred donors were re-analyzed and high-resolution HLA genotyping was added so that TCR occurrence patterns could be studied. In a later genetic analysis, genome-wide SNP genotypes for 398 of the 666 donors were used, and that subset was treated as a discovery cohort. Every repertoire in the discovery cohort had been generated on one and the same sequencing platform. Rather than drawing on any new phenotypic data, the later analysis identified candidate immune exposures from TCR beta sequences and the way those sequences occurred across donors. Of the roughly 400 genotyped donors, 81% were placed in the genetic ancestry cluster associated with self-reported Caucasian donors. Both class I and class II loci were covered by HLA typing, at four-digit resolution. In an earlier analysis of roughly 600 of the donors, high-throughput TCR beta sequencing was used to judge whether each TCR beta V gene segment behaved as functional or pseudogenic. The study aimed to test whether cataloging public T cell receptors could reveal signatures of past pathogen exposure. To predict cytomegalovirus infection status, the study brought together high-throughput TCR immunosequencing, statistical association of individual TCRs with disease status, and machine learning. Among some 410 genotyped donors of the cohort, an average of 235,054 unique TCR beta nucleotide sequences were sequenced per donor, 15% to 20% of them non-productive. The study used immunosequencing to profile the T cell repertoires of approximately 650 subjects and linked those repertoires to cytomegalovirus serostatus. In addition to the first cohort of around 670 subjects, a separate validation cohort of 120 different subjects was used.

Including the terminal cysteine and phenylalanine, the CDR3 comprises 16 residues. The kept DNA is CDR3 alone, 48 bases in frame from the first base. V loses 3 bases of germline sequence and J loses 7 bases, and the interval between the two ends is 22 bases. The CDR1 and CDR2 encoded by the germline V gene are KGHSH and LQKENI. Library prep was done by the immunoSEQ multiplex PCR assay. For the multiplex PCR, a mixture combining 60 forward primers for TCR Vbeta segments and 13 reverse primers for TCR Jbeta segments was used. A multiplex PCR assay on genomic DNA amplified the CDR3 region of rearranged TCR beta genes. On the Illumina HiSeq System, the amplified TCR beta libraries were sequenced as 87-base-pair reads. Processing in the source paper ran as follows. In a later analysis, roughly 80 million unique TCR beta chains were counted across the roughly 610 repertoires, and about 9.9 million of these chains were shared by at least two donors. Raw reads were error-corrected and collapsed into unique sequences with a nearest-neighbor algorithm that merged closely related sequences to remove PCR and sequencing errors. CDR3 sequences were aligned to IMGT reference sequences to assign V, D and J gene segments. For a sequence to be retained, a match of at least six nucleotides was required to both a V gene segment and a J gene segment. Rearrangements were classified as productive when the CDR3 lacked stop codons and remained in frame with V and J, and all other rearrangements were classified as non-productive. CDR3 was defined by IMGT convention, running from the second conserved V-encoded cysteine to the conserved J-encoded phenylalanine. In an earlier analysis of 587 of the donors, sequences lacking an unambiguous match to a single V gene segment were excluded. An earlier analysis of 500 to 600 of the donors classified V segments as functional when productive rearrangements were above 56.7% and as segregating when the standard deviation between donors was above 5%. A statistical classification framework was built for diagnosing cytomegalovirus status from the catalog of TCR beta chain sequences. In a later analysis, TCR nucleotide sequences were compared against IMGT/GENE-DB human TR gene sequences so that V and J genes could be assigned. Using the TCRdist pipeline, a later analysis assigned CDR3 sequences along with most-parsimonious VDJ recombination scenarios. In a later analysis, each TCR beta chain was defined by its CDR3 amino acid sequence together with its V-gene family, and reads without a unique V-gene family were excluded. As a way to deal with suspected cross-contamination and a sequencing artifact, a later analysis dropped roughly 600 nucleotide sequences that were highly shared and had low generation probability. In a later analysis, a clonal expansion index was calculated for each public chain from normalized within-repertoire ranks of inferred template counts. A later analysis computed generation probabilities with a VDJ recombination model fitted to out-of-frame rearrangements, and checked the results against IGoR. In a later analysis, TCR-TCR, TCR-HLA and TCR-CMV co-occurrence was scored with hypergeometric tests, and a repertoire-size bias correction was applied to TCR pairs. A later analysis estimated false discovery rates by permuting HLA or CMV assignments 20 times. In a later analysis, co-occurring TCRs were grouped using DBSCAN, with TCRdist sequence similarity added in when clustering inside HLA-allele-positive subsets. For co-occurrence clustering, repertoires with fewer than 30,000 or more than 120,000 public chains were excluded, along with several repertoires with anomalous nucleotide sharing. Sourced from immuneACCESS, this table was stored by TCRdb with only in-frame sequences that have V and J called. A share of the clones is absent; for the studies checked, an unresolved V gene accounts for under half, and the remainder has no known explanation. V and J calls and clone size come straight from that table; D and trimming were deduced from the DNA. The sample table lists some 200,000 clones, approximately 65% of them with a count of one. The top ten constitute about 3.2% of the sample.

The cohort consisted of hundreds of healthy bone marrow donors. At the time of sampling, every cohort member was nominally healthy, though immune exposures that went unrecorded were likely present. The donor tested CMV seronegative and was one of the 352 seronegative cohort members. Each donor provided a peripheral blood sample, and peripheral blood mononuclear cells were used for TCR beta sequencing. Genomic DNA was extracted from the blood cell samples with the Qiagen DNeasy Blood Extraction Kit. This clone was seen a few times. Its antigen is currently not known. No base quality information exists; no much larger clone differs at one position. Overall study outcomes, separate from this receptor: A cluster of highly shared sequence variants was judged likely to represent a technical artifact of the sequencing pipeline. The study listed around 160 TCR beta chains as associated with cytomegalovirus. Immune exposure information for the cohort was limited to CMV serostatus. V-gene and J-gene trimming of TCR beta chains was associated with a missense DCLRE1C variant in a later genetic analysis, and the association was replicated in an independent cohort. A later genetic analysis reported fewer N-insertions in productive TCRs among donors in an Asian-associated ancestry cluster than the roughly 620-donor mean. Because some donors lacked HLA typing at each locus, the association tests relied only on the typed subset. The cohort was sequenced for TCR beta chains only, and without alpha or paired-chain data the features that could be detected were limited. Across donors, most TCR sequences were observed very rarely, whereas some public TCRs were present in many individuals. According to a later analysis, parvovirus B19, influenza, CMV and Epstein-Barr virus appeared linked to several top co-occurrence clusters. In a later analysis, HLA-associated TCR beta chains showed more clonal expansion and lower generation probabilities than non-associated chains that were equally common. Three of the identified cytomegalovirus-associated TCR beta chains were confirmed in vitro to be specific for cytomegalovirus antigens. In a later analysis, most CMV-associated TCR beta chains were found to appear HLA-restricted, with HLA associations seemingly driven largely by CMV exposure. At a false discovery rate of 0.05, a later analysis linked under 20,000 TCR beta sequences to specific HLA alleles. The classifier was reported to diagnose cytomegalovirus status with high specificity and sensitivity in both the original and validation cohorts. Some IMGT-functional V segments, including TRBV6-2 and TRBV6-3, could not be distinguished by the 87-base-pair reads and were therefore excluded. Correlated functional status among segregating V segments might be attributable to linkage disequilibrium, but an unknown experimental factor could not be ruled out. A further reported finding was that TCR beta sequences accurately predicted the HLA-A and HLA-B alleles for most subjects in the first cohort. When HLA alleles, especially DR and DQ, strongly co-occurred, attributing TCR associations to individual alleles was difficult. The earlier analysis of 587 of the donors excluded some 15 rarely observed V segments, including chromosome 9 orphons, because counts were too low. In an earlier analysis of some 540 of the donors, most TCR beta V segments appeared in productive rearrangements about 87% or about 30% of the time, broadly matching IMGT annotations. In a later analysis, TCR association rates were found to vary across HLA loci, with the most associated TCRs seen for DRB1 alleles and the fewest for HLA-C alleles. It was suggested by the authors that the approach could potentially be generalized to other disease states and immunological phenotypes. Presence/absence analyses assumed roughly uniform sequencing depth across donors, an assumption that may not hold.

The sequence is built from TRBV18 and TRBJ2-7; D gene: possibly TRBD1, on 5 matching bases. The specimen was PBMCs. The clonotype comes from a middle-aged man in good health and CMV-seronegative. The CDR3 loop reads CASSPLAPISTAEQYF. The DNA reads as follows: TGTGCCAGCTCACCCCTCGCCCCAATCTCGACAGCGGAGCAGTACTTC.